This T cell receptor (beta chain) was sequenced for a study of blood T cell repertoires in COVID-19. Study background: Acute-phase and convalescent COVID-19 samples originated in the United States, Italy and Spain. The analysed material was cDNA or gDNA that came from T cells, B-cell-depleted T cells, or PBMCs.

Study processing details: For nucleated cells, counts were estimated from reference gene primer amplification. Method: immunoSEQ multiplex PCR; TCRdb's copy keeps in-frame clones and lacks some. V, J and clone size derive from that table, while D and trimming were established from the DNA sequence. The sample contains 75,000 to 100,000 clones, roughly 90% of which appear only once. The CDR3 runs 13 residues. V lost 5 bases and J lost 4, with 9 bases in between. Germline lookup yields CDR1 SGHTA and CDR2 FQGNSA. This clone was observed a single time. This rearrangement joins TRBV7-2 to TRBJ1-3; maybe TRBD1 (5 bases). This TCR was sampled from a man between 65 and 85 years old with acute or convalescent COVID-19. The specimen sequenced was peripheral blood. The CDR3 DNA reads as TGTGCCAGCAGCCCGGGGGTAGGAAACACCATATATTTT. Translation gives CASSPGVGNTIYF.